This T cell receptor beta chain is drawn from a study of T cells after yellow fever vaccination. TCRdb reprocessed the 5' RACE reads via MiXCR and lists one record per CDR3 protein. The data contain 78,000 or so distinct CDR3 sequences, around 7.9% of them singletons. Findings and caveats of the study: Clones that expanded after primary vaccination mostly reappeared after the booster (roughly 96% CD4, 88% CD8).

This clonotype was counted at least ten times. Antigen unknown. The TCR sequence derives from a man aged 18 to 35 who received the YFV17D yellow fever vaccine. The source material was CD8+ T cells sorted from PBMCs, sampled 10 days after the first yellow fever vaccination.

Written as DNA, the CDR3 is TGTGCCAGCAGCTTAGTACCCGATACGCAGTATTTT. Amino acid sequence: CASSLVPDTQYF. The V and J genes are TRBV7-2 and TRBJ2-3, with D hard to call. Per germline, CDR1 SGHTA and CDR2 FQGNSA. V lost 1 base, J lost 6 bases, and 5 bases lay in between. There are 12 residues in the CDR3. Full variable domain (remainder filled in from reference TRBV7-2 and TRBJ2-3): GAGVSQSPSNKVTEKGKDVELRCDPISGHTALYWYRQSLGQGLEFLIYFQGNSAPDKSGLPSDRFSAERTGGSVSTLTIQRTQQEDSAVYLCASSLVPDTQYFGPGTRLTVL.